This TCR beta chain was obtained from a study of vaccination effects on CD4 cells after COVID-19. About the study: A couple of convalescent patients each provided a sample, at 16 days and at one week before vaccination. Whole-study findings and limits: In convalescents, post-vaccine spike-reactive clones were mainly new clones induced by vaccination.

Assay: immunoSEQ multiplex PCR; the TCRdb copy retains only in-frame clones and omits some. Of fewer than 30,000 clones listed, about 80% are singletons. In regard to this clone: Its antigen is not identified.

Using viral peptide pools, the ViraFEST assay grew out antigen-specific CD4+ T cells prior to sequencing. At the end of 10 days of culture, CD4+ T cells were isolated. This person caught SARS-CoV-2 sometime from March to December 2020, and PCR testing confirmed the infection. A few million PBMC per well were cultured with approximately 9 IU/ml IL-2 and approximately 10 ug/ml peptides. In germline, CDR1 is SGDLS, CDR2 YYNGEE. The V end was cut by 0 bases, the J end by 3 bases, with 9 bases between. The CDR3 is 14 amino acids. V gene TRBV9 combines with J gene TRBJ1-2; D possibly corresponds to TRBD1 (6 bases). This receptor was taken from a human donor who had a prior SARS-CoV-2 infection. This sample comprised CD4+ T cells from PBMCs cultured with HCoV-NL63 spike peptides, obtained before COVID-19 vaccination. The CDR3 loop reads CASSVGQGHYGYTF. CDR3 bases: TGTGCCAGCAGCGTAGGGCAGGGGCACTATGGCTACACCTTC.